This T cell receptor beta chain was obtained from a study of identical twins. One entry per CDR3 protein results from TCRdb running MiXCR on the 5' RACE reads. Here the sample spans approximately 590,000 distinct CDR3 sequences, nearly 10% being singletons. This CDR3 contains 16 residues. The sample also formed part of further work on yellow fever vaccine responses in identical twins.

Sample: PBMCs. The chain is built from TRBV21-1 and TRBJ2-7; the table's D call TRBD1 went unverified against the DNA. TRBV21-1 constitutes a pseudogene. The receptor's source is a woman in her late teens or twenties in good health. CDR3 residues: CASSKPWDRRLYEQYF. In DNA, the CDR3 is TGTGCCAGCAGCAAACCCTGGGACAGACGACTCTACGAGCAGTACTTC.